This T cell receptor (beta chain) comes out of a study of cytomegalovirus exposure and HLA in healthy donors. Overall study: In an earlier analysis, around 120 million unique TCR beta sequences were found from some 200 million T cells.

The table lists this clone with a count of one. The PCR was carried out with 60 Vbeta primers and 13 Jbeta primers. Clones were read by immunoSEQ multiplex PCR, and TCRdb kept only the in-frame ones, dropping some. The repertoire holds 95,000 to 110,000 clones, with roughly 82% as singletons. CDR3 length: 12 residues. CDR1 and CDR2 (germline): SQVTM, ANQGSEA. Trimming removed 7 bases from V and 3 bases from J, with 13 bases in between. Source material: PBMCs. This clonotype was sampled from a male donor in good health and CMV-seronegative. The chain carries TRBV29-1 and TRBJ2-7, with TRBD1 as a possible D gene (6 bases). CDR3 DNA sequence: TGCAGCGGGGGGCCGGAATACTACGAGCAGTACTTC. It encodes CSGGPEYYEQYF.